This T cell receptor (beta chain) was found in a study of monozygotic twins with inflammatory bowel disease. Turning to this clonotype: Its matching antigen is unknown.

TCRdb reworked the 5' RACE reads into one entry per CDR3 protein, no DNA. This listing includes about 160,000 distinct CDR3 sequences. Findings and caveats of the study: Clonotype sharing was lower in IBD patients than healthy twins, most markedly with disease activity.

The CDR3 is 15 amino acids. Per the germline V gene, CDR1 is SGHTA and CDR2 is FQGTGA. The sequence came from a human donor with ulcerative colitis or Crohn's disease, or a healthy co-twin of an affected twin (not recorded which). Sequenced sample: blood. The chain couples TRBV7-3 to TRBJ2-4. The CDR3 sequence: CASSLSASQGNIQYF. Complete variable domain (other parts from reference TRBV7-3 and TRBJ2-4): GAGVSQTPSNKVTEKGKYVELRCDPISGHTALYWYRQSLGQGPEFLIYFQGTGAADDSGLPNDRFFAVRPEGSVSTLKIQRTERGDSAVYLCASSLSASQGNIQYFGAGTRLSVL.